A single sample is the source of the 9 T cell receptor beta chains below, sequenced in a study of blood T cell repertoires in COVID-19. Sequencing used immunoSEQ multiplex PCR; TCRdb keeps in-frame clones, though not all of them. The sample shows under 250,000 clones, roughly 88% of them seen only once. The source material was PBMCs or T cells enriched from blood (not recorded which). These receptors all come from a woman in her 40s who had been exposed to COVID-19.

V is TRBV7-8 and J is TRBJ2-5; perhaps TRBD1 as D (5 bases). Per germline, CDR1 SGHVS and CDR2 FQNEAQ. This CDR3 is built from 13 residues. The V and J ends lost 3 bases and 4 bases respectively, with 9 bases between them. CDR3 nucleotides: TGTGCCAGCAGCTTGCTAAGGGGAGAGACCCAGTACTTC. Translation: CASSLLRGETQYF.

The rearrangement links TRBV9 to TRBJ1-4; TRBD1 matches 7 bases. J was trimmed by 5 bases and V by 4 bases; bases with no gene match: 11. The CDR3 is made up of 16 amino acids. Germline V lookup: CDR1 SGDLS, CDR2 YYNGEE. Here the CDR3 DNA reads TGTGCCAGCAGCCCTTGGGTGGGGACAGTAAATGAAAAACTGTTTTTT. Amino acids: CASSPWVGTVNEKLFF.

V and J are TRBV5-4 and TRBJ1-1; D remains ambiguous. CDR3 length: 13 amino acids. Trimming took 4 bases from V and 0 from J, leaving 7 bases between them. Germline V CDR1 and CDR2: SGHNT, YYREEE (reference sequence). CDR3 bases: TGTGCCAGCAGCGTAGATATGAACACTGAAGCTTTCTTT. It is translated as CASSVDMNTEAFF.

CDR3 protein: CASSATISEQFF. The CDR3 DNA follows: TGTGCCAGCAGCGCCACTATCAGTGAGCAGTTCTTC. The V gene is TRBV11-2, the J gene TRBJ2-1; D gene unclear. The CDR3 has 12 amino acids. Germline lookup yields CDR1 SGHAT and CDR2 FQNNGV. Trimming shortened V by 5 bases and J by 9 bases, and 11 bases separated the two germline ends. The whole variable domain, remainder taken from reference TRBV11-2 and TRBJ2-1, is EAGVAQSPRYKIIEKRQSVAFWCNPISGHATLYWYQQILGQGPKLLIQFQNNGVVDDSQLPKDRFSAERLKGVDSTLKIQPAKLEDSAVYLCASSATISEQFFGPGTRLTVL.

This chain links TRBV5-1 with TRBJ2-7; 9 bases match TRBD1. The CDR3 extends over 14 amino acids. Germline V CDR1 and CDR2: SGHRS, YFSETQ. Trimming at V came to 3 bases and at J to 3 bases, leaving 4 bases not matched to a gene. The CDR3 coding sequence is TGCGCCAGCAGCTGGACAGGGGAGGGCTACGAGCAGTACTTC. Translated: CASSWTGEGYEQYF.

This chain links TRBV28 with TRBJ1-4; TRBD1 matches 10 bases. The V segment lost 5 bases and the J segment 3 bases; nucleotides outside the gene matches: 9. CDR1 is MDHEN and CDR2 is SYDVKM in the germline V gene. This CDR3 contains 17 residues. The CDR3, as DNA: TGTGCCAGCAGTGACAGACAGGGGGCGCGGGCTAATGAAAAACTGTTTTTT. Translation: CASSDRQGARANEKLFF.

V is TRBV5-4 and J is TRBJ2-1, with 14 positions matching TRBD2. Germline CDR1 and CDR2: SGHNT and YYREEE (reference sequence). V shed 4 bases and J 10 bases; nucleotides not matched to a gene: 7. The CDR3 is 15 residues long. The CDR3 loop reads CASSRGLAGGGEQFF. The CDR3 nucleotides read TGTGCCAGCAGCCGCGGACTAGCGGGAGGTGGGGAGCAGTTCTTC.

J is TRBJ1-4 and V is TRBV4-1, with D unresolved. Germline V gene lookup returns CDR1 MGHRA and CDR2 YSYEKL. Trimming took off 1 base at V and 5 bases at J, with 11 bases between the two ends. The CDR3 runs 15 residues. CDR3 coding DNA: TGCGCCAGCAGCCAAGCGGTTACGGGAAATGAAAAACTGTTTTTT. Its protein is CASSQAVTGNEKLFF.

The chain carries TRBV2 and TRBJ2-1, with D possibly being TRBD1 (5 bases). Trimming shortened V by 3 bases and J by 6 bases, and 9 bases separated the two germline ends. Germline lookup yields CDR1 SNHLY and CDR2 FYNNEI. The CDR3 extends over 13 amino acids. CDR3 loop: CASSDRAANEQFF. As DNA, the CDR3 is TGTGCCAGCAGTGACAGGGCGGCCAATGAGCAGTTCTTC. Supplemented by reference TRBV2 and TRBJ2-1, the full variable domain reads EPEVTQTPSHQVTQMGQEVILRCVPISNHLYFYWYRQILGQKVEFLVSFYNNEISEKSEIFDDQFSVERPDGSNFTLKIRSTKLEDSAMYFCASSDRAANEQFFGPGTRLTVL.